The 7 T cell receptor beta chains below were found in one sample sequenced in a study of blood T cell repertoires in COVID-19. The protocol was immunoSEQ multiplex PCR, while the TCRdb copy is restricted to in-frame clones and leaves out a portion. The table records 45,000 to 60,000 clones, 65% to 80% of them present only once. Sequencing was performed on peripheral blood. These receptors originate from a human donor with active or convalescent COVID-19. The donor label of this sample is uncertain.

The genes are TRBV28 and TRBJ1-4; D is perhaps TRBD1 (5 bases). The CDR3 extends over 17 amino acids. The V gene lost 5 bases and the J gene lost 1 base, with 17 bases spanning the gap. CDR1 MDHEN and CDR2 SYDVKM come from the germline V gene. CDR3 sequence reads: CASSVPGGGGTNEKLFF. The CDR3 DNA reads TGTGCCAGCAGTGTCCCCGGGGGAGGCGGAACTAATGAAAAACTGTTTTTT.

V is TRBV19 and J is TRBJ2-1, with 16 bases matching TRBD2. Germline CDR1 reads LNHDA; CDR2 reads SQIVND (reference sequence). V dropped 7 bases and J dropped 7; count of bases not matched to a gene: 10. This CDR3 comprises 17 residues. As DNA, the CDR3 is TGTGCCAGTATGAAGGGACTAGCGGGAGGGCCTGGGAATGAGCAGTTCTTC. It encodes CASMKGLAGGPGNEQFF.

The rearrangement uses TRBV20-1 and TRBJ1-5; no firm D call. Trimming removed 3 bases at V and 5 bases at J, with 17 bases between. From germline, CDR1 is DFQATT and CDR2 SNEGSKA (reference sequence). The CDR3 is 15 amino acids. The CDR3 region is CSASQAGSLHQPQHF. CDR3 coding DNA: TGCAGTGCTAGTCAAGCCGGTTCCCTACATCAGCCCCAGCATTTT.

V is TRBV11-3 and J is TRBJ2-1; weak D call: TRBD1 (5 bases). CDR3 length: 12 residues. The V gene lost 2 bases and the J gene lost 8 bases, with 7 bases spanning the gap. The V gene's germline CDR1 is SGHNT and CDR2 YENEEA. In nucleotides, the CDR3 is TGTGCCAGCAGCTTACAGGGTCATGAGCAGTTCTTC. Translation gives CASSLQGHEQFF.

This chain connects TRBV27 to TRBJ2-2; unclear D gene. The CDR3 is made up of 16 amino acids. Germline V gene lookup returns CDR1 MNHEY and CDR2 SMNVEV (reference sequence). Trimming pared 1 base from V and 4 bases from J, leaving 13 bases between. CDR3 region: CASSLFIPGITGELFF. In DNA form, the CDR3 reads TGTGCCAGCAGTTTATTTATCCCGGGTATCACCGGGGAGCTGTTTTTT.

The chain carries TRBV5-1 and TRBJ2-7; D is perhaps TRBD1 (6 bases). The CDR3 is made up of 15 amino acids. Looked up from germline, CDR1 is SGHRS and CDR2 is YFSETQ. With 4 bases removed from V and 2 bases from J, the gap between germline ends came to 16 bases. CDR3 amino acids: CASSVVGTLTYEQYF. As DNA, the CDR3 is TGCGCCAGCAGCGTGGTTGGGACACTGACCTACGAGCAGTACTTC.

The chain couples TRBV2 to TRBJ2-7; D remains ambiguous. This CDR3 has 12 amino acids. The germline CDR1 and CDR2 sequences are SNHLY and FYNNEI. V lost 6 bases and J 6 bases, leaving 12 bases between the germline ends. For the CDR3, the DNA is TGTGCCAGCAGGGTAGATGCGAGCGAGCAGTACTTC. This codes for CASRVDASEQYF.